In its sample, the clone carrying this T cell receptor beta chain was seen a few times. Its antigen is undetermined. The data originate from a study of T cell repertoires in cytomegalovirus infection. For the study at large: Well-studied HLA-B-restricted epitopes and recently identified HLA-C-restricted epitopes of CMV were both used in the study.

Study-wide results and caveats: What dominated the ex vivo response were HLA-C-restricted CMV-specific TCR beta clonotypes. Totalled public TCR beta family frequency picked out people who carried CMV plus the relevant HLA.

A single record per CDR3 protein comes from TCRdb applying MiXCR to the reads. The data hold 900,000 to 950,000 distinct CDR3 sequences, with approximately 31% observed a single time. The V gene lost 3 bases and the J gene lost 5 bases, with 10 bases spanning the gap. This CDR3 has 14 amino acids. Germline V gives CDR1 SGHAT, CDR2 FQNNGV. The source material was cultured CD8+ T cells from PBMCs, sampled from culture after CMV antigen stimulation. The receptor was isolated from a human donor in good health (CMV status not recorded). Some clones in this sample may be carry-over from other donors' samples. V gene TRBV11-2 combines with J gene TRBJ1-4; D call uncertain. The CDR3 reads CASSLVSRNEKLFF. CDR3 coding DNA: TGTGCCAGCAGCTTGGTCAGCAGAAATGAAAAACTGTTTTTT.